This entry lists 13 T cell receptor beta chains sequenced from one sample in a study of T cell responses to AZD1222 COVID-19 vaccine. Here immunoSEQ multiplex PCR was the method, and the copy in TCRdb shows in-frame clones only, minus some. Among about 140,000 clones, 89% were seen once, and the ten largest hold about 3%. The source material was peripheral blood, sampled on day 0 of AZD1222 vaccination. The receptors derive from an adult in good health.

The table lists this clone with a count of one. The V and J genes are TRBV5-1 and TRBJ2-3; TRBD1 aligns across 11 bases. Germline trimming cut 4 bases from V and 4 bases from J; bases unmatched to any gene: 5. CDR3 length: 15 residues. Germline loops: CDR1 SGHRS, CDR2 YFSETQ. CDR3 coding DNA: TGCGCCAGCAGCAAGTGGACAGGGGGCTCAGATACGCAGTATTTT. This sequence encodes CASSKWTGGSDTQYF.

The gene calls are TRBV4-1 and TRBJ2-1; 10 bases are a match to TRBD2. J lost 5 bases, V lost 3 bases, and 10 bases had no gene match. Germline CDR1 reads MGHRA; CDR2 reads YSYEKL. The CDR3 runs to 17 residues. CDR3 region: CASSQAIETSGDNEQFF. The CDR3 nucleotides read TGCGCCAGCAGCCAGGCAATAGAAACTAGCGGGGACAATGAGCAGTTCTTC.

Here the CDR3 reads CASSRGEGQPQHF. The CDR3 bases are TGTGCCAGCAGCCGAGGGGAAGGACAGCCCCAGCATTTT. The rearrangement joins TRBV7-9 to TRBJ1-5; perhaps TRBD1 as D (5 bases). This CDR3 spans 13 amino acids. Germline CDR1 SEHNR, CDR2 FQNEAQ (reference sequence). The ends were cut back, 5 bases at V and 7 bases at J, with 12 bases in the middle.

This clone has more than one count but fewer than ten. The genes are TRBV10-3 and TRBJ2-1, with D perhaps being TRBD1 or TRBD2 (5 bases each). The ends were cut back, 3 bases at V and 9 bases at J, with 18 bases in the middle. The CDR3 totals 15 residues. Germline-derived CDR1 and CDR2 are ENHRY and SYGVKD. The CDR3 loop reads CAISDRDARFGEQFF. The CDR3 bases are TGTGCCATCAGTGATAGGGACGCGAGGTTCGGTGAGCAGTTCTTC.

This chain uses TRBV28 with TRBJ1-5; 7 positions agree with TRBD1. Germline V gene data show CDR1 as MDHEN and CDR2 as SYDVKM. V shed 5 bases, J shed 2 bases, and the junction held 6 bases outside the gene matches. This CDR3 is 15 amino acids long. CDR3 protein: CASSGGGWGNQPQHF. CDR3 nucleotides: TGTGCCAGCAGTGGAGGGGGCTGGGGCAATCAGCCCCAGCATTTT.

The chain is built from TRBV21-1 and TRBJ2-2; whether TRBD1, the table's D call, matches the DNA was not checked. TRBV21-1 represents a pseudogene. This CDR3 comprises 16 residues. The CDR3 nucleotides are TGTGCCAGCAGCAAAGTGTGGCAGGGAAACACCGGGGAGCTGTTTTTT. It codes for CASSKVWQGNTGELFF.

The chain links TRBV24-1 to TRBJ1-1; D gene ambiguous. There are 15 residues in the CDR3. Trimming cost V 8 bases and J 1 base, with 16 bases left between them. Per germline, CDR1 KGHDR and CDR2 SFDVKD. The CDR3 sequence: CATTYQRSENTEAFF. CDR3 nucleotides: TGTGCCACCACCTACCAAAGGTCGGAGAACACTGAAGCTTTCTTT.

In its sample, this clone was seen a few times. This sequence joins TRBV7-2 and TRBJ2-1, with a tentative D call TRBD1 (5 bases). This CDR3 has 14 residues. Germline V lookup: CDR1 SGHTA, CDR2 FQGNSA. V was cut by 5 bases and J by 0 bases, with 8 bases left in between. The CDR3 DNA reads as TGTGCCAGCAGCCGTAGGGGCTCCTACAATGAGCAGTTCTTC. Translating it yields CASSRRGSYNEQFF. The variable domain in full, completed from reference TRBV7-2 and TRBJ2-1, reads GAGVSQSPSNKVTEKGKDVELRCDPISGHTALYWYRQSLGQGLEFLIYFQGNSAPDKSGLPSDRFSAERTGGSVSTLTIQRTQQEDSAVYLCASSRRGSYNEQFFGPGTRLTVL.

The chain combines TRBV5-1 with TRBJ1-2; TRBD1 aligns across 7 bases. The CDR3 contains 14 residues. Germline CDR1 reads SGHRS; CDR2 reads YFSETQ. V gave up 4 bases and J gave up 6 bases; unmatched junction bases: 9. Here the CDR3 reads CASSRDSLADGYTF. CDR3 bases: TGCGCCAGCAGCCGGGACAGCCTTGCGGATGGCTACACCTTC.

The CDR3 spells CASSLLGQGKSYEQYF. The CDR3 region has the DNA TGTGCCAGCAGTTTATTAGGACAGGGTAAATCCTACGAGCAGTACTTC. The chain links TRBV28 to TRBJ2-7, with 8 positions matching TRBD1. The CDR3 loop spans 16 amino acids. V gave up 1 base and J gave up 1 base; unmatched junction bases: 6. Germline CDR1 is MDHEN and CDR2 is SYDVKM.

The gene calls are TRBV6-5 and TRBJ2-2; D uncertain. The ends were cut back, 7 bases at V and 2 bases at J, with 14 bases in the middle. The CDR3 has 15 amino acids. Germline CDR1 is MNHEY and CDR2 is SVGAGI. In DNA form, the CDR3 reads TGTGCCAGCAAGGCCCGGTCTTCTAACACCGGGGAGCTGTTTTTT. Amino acids: CASKARSSNTGELFF.

V and J are TRBV7-2 and TRBJ1-6; a weak D match, TRBD1 (5 bases). This CDR3 has 14 amino acids. Germline V lookup: CDR1 SGHTA, CDR2 FQGNSA. V gave up 5 bases and J gave up 10 bases, with 15 bases separating them. The CDR3: CASSLNQGSSPLHF. The CDR3 bases are TGTGCCAGCAGCCTTAACCAGGGAAGCTCACCCCTCCACTTT.

V usage is TRBV5-1 and J usage is TRBJ2-5; D is possibly TRBD1 or TRBD2 (6 bases each). Germline CDR1 is SGHRS and CDR2 is YFSETQ. The CDR3 consists of 13 residues. V lost 6 bases and J lost 5, with 14 bases in between. CDR3 sequence: CASNPTGAETQYF. In DNA form, the CDR3 reads TGCGCCAGCAACCCTACGGGGGCTGAGACCCAGTACTTC.